What follows are 20 T cell receptor beta chains derived from one specimen sequenced in a study of CDR3 diversity in severe acne. Each CDR3 protein is one row after TCRdb ran MiXCR on the PCR reads. The sample lists fewer than 100,000 distinct CDR3 sequences; under 60% were seen once. Sequencing was performed on blood. These receptors were obtained from a male donor in good health, without acne.

V usage is TRBV5-1 and J usage is TRBJ2-1; TRBD1 matches 9 bases. This CDR3 region has 13 residues. The trim removed 7 bases at V and 2 bases at J, leaving 1 base unmatched. Looked up from germline, CDR1 is SGHRS and CDR2 is YFSETQ. CDR3 in amino acids: CASGDRAYNEQFF. CDR3 in DNA: TGCGCCAGCGGGGACAGGGCCTACAATGAGCAGTTCTTC.

Notes on this clonotype: One end of the junction does not line up with germline, which may come from a read error. The rearrangement uses TRBV20-1 and TRBJ1-5; D not resolved. Per the germline V gene, CDR1 is DFQATT and CDR2 is SNEGSKA (reference sequence). This CDR3 comprises 16 residues. CDR3 DNA: TGCAGTGCGGAATTAGCGGGAGGGCCCTACAATGAGCCCCAGCATTTT. This encodes CSAELAGGPYNEPQHF.

The J gene is TRBJ2-2, the V gene TRBV9; TRBD2 matches at 8 bases. The CDR3 extends over 18 amino acids. CDR1 is SGDLS and CDR2 is YYNGEE in the germline V gene. V lost 4 bases to trimming and J lost 3 bases; unmatched junction nucleotides: 14. The CDR3 bases are TGTGCCAGCAGCTTAAGCGGGAGTGCGGTTTGGGACACCGGGGAGCTGTTTTTT. Its protein product is CASSLSGSAVWDTGELFF.

The genes are TRBV7-6 and TRBJ2-7, with D maybe TRBD1 (6 bases). Germline lookup yields CDR1 SGHVS and CDR2 FNYEAQ. This CDR3 comprises 15 residues. V gave up 5 bases and J gave up 8 bases, with 22 bases separating them. CDR3 residues: CASSPTQGGGEQQYF. CDR3 sequence (DNA): TGTGCCAGCAGCCCGACACAGGGTGGGGGCGAGCAGCAGTACTTC.

In its sample, this clonotype was seen many times. The chain carries TRBV9 and TRBJ2-2; D unclear. The CDR3 contains 14 residues. Germline-derived CDR1 and CDR2 are SGDLS and YYNGEE. Trimming left V 6 bases short and J 6 bases short, with 15 bases between. CDR3 protein: CASNEPSFPGELFF. The CDR3 nucleotides read TGTGCCAGCAACGAACCTTCTTTTCCCGGGGAGCTGTTTTTT.

The chain recombines TRBV12-3 or TRBV12-4 with TRBJ1-2; 9 bases are shared with TRBD1. J gave up 5 bases and V 5 bases, and 3 bases lay outside the gene matches. CDR3 length: 13 amino acids. CDR3 sequence: CASSKQGAYGYTF. CDR3 coding DNA: TGTGCCAGCAGTAAACAGGGGGCGTATGGCTACACCTTC.

The rearrangement uses TRBV5-1 and TRBJ2-3; 12 bases are shared with TRBD1. CDR1 is SGHRS, CDR2 YFSETQ, per germline. The junction had 12 bases not matched to a gene; V was cut back by 4 bases and J by 6 bases. There are 17 residues in the CDR3. The CDR3 sequence is CASSKEPGQGAKDTQYF. CDR3 coding DNA: TGCGCCAGCAGCAAAGAACCGGGACAGGGGGCTAAGGATACGCAGTATTTT.

The J gene is TRBJ2-5, the V gene TRBV10-3; TRBD2 agrees at 7 bases. This CDR3 comprises 17 residues. Germline-derived CDR1 and CDR2 are ENHRY and SYGVKD. V lost 3 bases, J lost 2 bases, and 12 bases stayed unmatched. Here the CDR3 reads CAISESTYEGGQETQYF. CDR3 coding DNA: TGTGCCATCAGTGAATCAACCTACGAGGGAGGGCAAGAGACCCAGTACTTC.

As regards this clonotype: A junction boundary mismatches the germline segment, possibly from a read error. The chain has TRBV27 and TRBJ2-7, with 11 positions matching TRBD2. The CDR3 runs to 14 residues. CDR1 is MNHEY and CDR2 is SMNVEV in the germline V gene (reference sequence). In nucleotides, the CDR3 is TGTGCCAGCAGTTTATCGTCGACTAGCGGGGAGCTGTACTTC. Its translation: CASSLSSTSGELYF.

The gene calls are TRBV4-1 and TRBJ1-2, with TRBD1 matching over 7 bases. V gave up 4 bases and J gave up 2 bases; unmatched junction bases: 4. Germline V lookup: CDR1 MGHRA, CDR2 YSYEKL. The CDR3 length is 14 residues. The CDR3 nucleotides are TGCGCCAGCAGCCCGCCGGGACAGAACTATGGCTACACCTTC. The encoded protein is CASSPPGQNYGYTF.

The chain couples TRBV28 to TRBJ2-3; 12 bases line up with TRBD2. This CDR3 region has 20 residues. Per germline, CDR1 MDHEN and CDR2 SYDVKM. The V and J ends lost 1 base and 2 bases, in that order; junction bases with no gene match: 13. The CDR3 region is CASSLYPSGGAVDLTDTQYF. In nucleotides, the CDR3 is TGTGCCAGCAGTTTATACCCTAGCGGGGGGGCTGTGGACCTCACAGATACGCAGTATTTT.

The V and J genes are TRBV7-9 and TRBJ1-6, with TRBD1 identical over 8 bases. The V and J ends lost 8 bases and 6 bases, in that order; junction bases with no gene match: 9. Germline values: CDR1 SEHNR, CDR2 FQNEAQ (reference sequence). The CDR3 has 15 amino acids. This CDR3 reads CASLPTGDRNSPLHF. CDR3 in DNA: TGTGCCAGCTTGCCGACAGGGGACCGTAATTCACCCCTCCACTTT.

In this sample, this clonotype turned up once. V and J are TRBV10-3 and TRBJ2-7; 14 positions agree with TRBD2. Germline V lookup: CDR1 ENHRY, CDR2 SYGVKD. There are 15 residues in the CDR3. Unmatched junction bases numbered 4, after V lost 9 bases and J lost 0 bases. This chain's CDR3 is CAIGTSGGSSYEQYF. The CDR3 DNA follows: TGTGCCATAGGGACTAGCGGGGGAAGCTCCTACGAGCAGTACTTC.

Here the CDR3 DNA reads TGCGCCAGCAGCCACCCCCTAAGGAGGCAGCCCCAGCATTTT. This encodes CASSHPLRRQPQHF. This sequence joins TRBV4-1 and TRBJ1-5, with D uncertain. V lost 3 bases and J lost 7, with 13 bases in between. The CDR3 length is 14 residues. CDR1 is MGHRA, CDR2 YSYEKL, per germline.

V gene TRBV7-8 combines with J gene TRBJ1-1, with D perhaps TRBD1 (5 bases). Trimming took 1 base from V and 5 from J, leaving 11 bases between them. The CDR3 spans 14 residues. Germline-derived CDR1 and CDR2 are SGHVS and FQNEAQ. The CDR3 coding sequence is TGTGCCAGCAGCTTAGTCCCAGGGAAAACTGAAGCTTTCTTT. Translated, it gives CASSLVPGKTEAFF. The complete variable domain, with remaining parts taken from reference TRBV7-8 and TRBJ1-1, reads GAGVSQSPRYKVAKRGQDVALRCDPISGHVSLFWYQQALGQGPEFLTYFQNEAQLDKSGLPSDRFFAERPEGSVSTLKIQRTQQEDSAVYLCASSLVPGKTEAFFGQGTRLTVV.

The gene calls are TRBV9 and TRBJ2-7; D uncertain. V was shortened by 3 bases and J by 2 bases, with 12 bases between the two germline ends. Germline V gene sequence: CDR1 SGDLS, CDR2 YYNGEE. The CDR3 has 14 residues. CDR3 DNA: TGTGCCAGCAGCGGGACGGACGGTACCTACGAGCAGTACTTC. Translated, it gives CASSGTDGTYEQYF.

Here the CDR3 reads CASSLEQGARTDGYTF. In nucleotides, the CDR3 is TGCGCCAGCAGCTTGGAACAGGGGGCGCGAACGGATGGCTACACCTTC. The V call is TRBV5-1, the J call TRBJ1-2; 9 nucleotides line up with TRBD1. Germline CDR1 is SGHRS and CDR2 is YFSETQ. The CDR3 is 16 amino acids. The J segment lost 6 bases and the V segment lost 0 bases, leaving 9 bases of the junction unmatched.

The CDR3: CASSLGLAFNPTQYF. The CDR3 bases are TGTGCCAGCAGCTTAGGGCTAGCGTTTAACCCTACGCAGTATTTT. The chain combines TRBV9 with TRBJ2-3, with D perhaps TRBD2 (6 bases). Trimming pared 4 bases from V and 8 bases from J, leaving 20 bases between. This CDR3 has 15 residues. Per the germline V gene, CDR1 is SGDLS and CDR2 is YYNGEE.

As concerns this clonotype: Germline and junction disagree at one end, which may indicate a read error. The chain carries TRBV4-1 and TRBJ1-1; D uncertain. This CDR3 is built from 14 residues. Germline CDR1 reads MGHRA; CDR2 reads YSYEKL. CDR3 protein: CASSRTLANTEAFF. The DNA for the CDR3 is TGTGCCAGCAGCCGCACCTTGGCGAACACTGAAGCTTTCTTT.

The V gene is TRBV30, the J gene TRBJ2-5, with 12 bases identical to TRBD2. In germline, CDR1 is GTSNPN, CDR2 SVGIG (reference sequence). The CDR3 runs 14 residues. Losses at the gene ends were 3 bases for V and 5 bases for J; bases not matched to a gene: 4. CDR3 DNA sequence: TGTGCCTGGAGGACTAGCGGGGGACGGGAGACCCAGTACTTC. Its protein product is CAWRTSGGRETQYF.